These T cell receptor beta chains were read from a single sample in a study of blood T cell repertoires in COVID-19. Profiled with immunoSEQ multiplex PCR; TCRdb holds only in-frame clones, not every one. The profile shows roughly 100,000 clones, roughly nine tenths of them singletons. Sequenced material: peripheral blood. These receptors all come from a woman aged 45-65 years with COVID-19, enrolled during active disease. CDR3s leave out the opening cysteine and the closing phenylalanine or tryptophan. Each record gives: D gene, V gene, J gene, CDR3 protein. The D gene is left open where the match is weak.

NA	TRBV5-1	TRBJ2-7	ASSLETGGYEQY
TRBD2	TRBV7-2	TRBJ2-3	ASSLAGTSGGTDTQY
NA	TRBV28	TRBJ1-1	ASSLFKGRGTEAF
TRBD2	TRBV7-3	TRBJ2-1	ASSLEAGRKENEQF
NA	TRBV30	TRBJ1-3	AWTVSGNTIY
TRBD2	TRBV2	TRBJ2-3	ASRIAGGSTDTQY
NA	TRBV27	TRBJ2-6	ASSRDSGANVLT
NA	TRBV6-5	TRBJ1-2	ASTPGVGANYGYT
NA	TRBV19	TRBJ2-2	ASGLPESGELF
TRBD1	TRBV3-1/TRBV3-2	TRBJ2-7	ASSRRLEGQGGYEQY
TRBD1	TRBV11-2	TRBJ1-1	ASSLVGTGLNTEAF
TRBD1	TRBV9	TRBJ1-2	ASSPGQGLSGYT
NA	TRBV30	TRBJ1-5	AWSPRRDQPQH
TRBD1	TRBV7-8	TRBJ1-5	ASSYLQGVSNQPQH
TRBD1	TRBV29-1	TRBJ2-3	SVVGQGTDTQY
NA	TRBV5-1	TRBJ2-5	ASNQGSQETQY
TRBD2	TRBV10-3	TRBJ2-2	AIRPTSGGADGELF
TRBD1	TRBV18	TRBJ2-1	ASSPGQGFRNEQF
TRBD1	TRBV7-3	TRBJ1-3	ASSPGGSSGNTIY
NA	TRBV19	TRBJ2-1	ASSISTVSVNNEQF
TRBD1	TRBV11-2	TRBJ2-7	ASSHRTGGYEQY
TRBD1	TRBV11-2	TRBJ2-5	ASSLDRTGGAQY
TRBD1	TRBV6-5	TRBJ1-2	ASSYRGQGNYGYT